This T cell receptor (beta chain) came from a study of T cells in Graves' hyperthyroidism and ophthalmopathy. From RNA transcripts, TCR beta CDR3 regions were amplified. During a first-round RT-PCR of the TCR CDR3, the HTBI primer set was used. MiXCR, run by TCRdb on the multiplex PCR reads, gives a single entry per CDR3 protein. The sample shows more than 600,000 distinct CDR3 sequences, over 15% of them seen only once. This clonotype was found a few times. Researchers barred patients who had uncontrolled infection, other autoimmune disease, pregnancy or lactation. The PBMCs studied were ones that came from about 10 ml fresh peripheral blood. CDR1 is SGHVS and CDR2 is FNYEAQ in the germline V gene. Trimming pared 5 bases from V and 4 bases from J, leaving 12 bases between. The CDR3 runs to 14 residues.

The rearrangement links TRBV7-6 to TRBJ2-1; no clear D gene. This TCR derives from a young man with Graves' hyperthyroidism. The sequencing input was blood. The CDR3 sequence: CASSTVAGYNEQFF. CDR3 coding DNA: TGTGCCAGCAGCACAGTGGCAGGTTACAATGAGCAGTTCTTC. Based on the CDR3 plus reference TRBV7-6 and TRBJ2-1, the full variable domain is GAGVSQSPRYKVTKRGQDVALRCDPISGHVSLYWYRQALGQGPEFLTYFNYEAQQDKSGLPNDRFSAERPEGSISTLTIQRTEQRDSAMYRCASSTVAGYNEQFFGPGTRLTVL.